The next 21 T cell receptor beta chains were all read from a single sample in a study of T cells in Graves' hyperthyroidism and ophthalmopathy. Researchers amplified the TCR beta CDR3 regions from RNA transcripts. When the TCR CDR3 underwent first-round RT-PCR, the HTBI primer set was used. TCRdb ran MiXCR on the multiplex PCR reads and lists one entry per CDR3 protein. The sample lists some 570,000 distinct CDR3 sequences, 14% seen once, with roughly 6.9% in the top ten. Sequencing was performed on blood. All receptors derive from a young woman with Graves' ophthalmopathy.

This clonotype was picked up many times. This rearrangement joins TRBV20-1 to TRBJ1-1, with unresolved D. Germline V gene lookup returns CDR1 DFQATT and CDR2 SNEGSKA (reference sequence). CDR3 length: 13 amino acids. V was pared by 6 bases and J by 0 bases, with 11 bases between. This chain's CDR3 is CSAGVPMNTEAFF. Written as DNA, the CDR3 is TGCAGTGCCGGAGTGCCCATGAACACTGAAGCTTTCTTT.

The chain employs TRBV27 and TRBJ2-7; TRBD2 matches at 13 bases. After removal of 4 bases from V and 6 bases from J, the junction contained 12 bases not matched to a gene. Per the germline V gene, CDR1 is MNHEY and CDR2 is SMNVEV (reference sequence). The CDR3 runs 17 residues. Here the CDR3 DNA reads TGTGCCAGCAGTTCCTACCTAGGGACTAGCGGGAAGGCCGAGCAGTACTTC. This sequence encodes CASSSYLGTSGKAEQYF.

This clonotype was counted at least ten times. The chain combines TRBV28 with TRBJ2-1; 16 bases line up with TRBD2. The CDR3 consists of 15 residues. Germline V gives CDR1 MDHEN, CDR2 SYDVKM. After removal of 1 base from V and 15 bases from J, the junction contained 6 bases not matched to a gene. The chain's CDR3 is CASSLSGTSGRDRFF. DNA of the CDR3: TGTGCCAGCAGTTTATCAGGGACTAGCGGGAGGGATCGGTTCTTC.

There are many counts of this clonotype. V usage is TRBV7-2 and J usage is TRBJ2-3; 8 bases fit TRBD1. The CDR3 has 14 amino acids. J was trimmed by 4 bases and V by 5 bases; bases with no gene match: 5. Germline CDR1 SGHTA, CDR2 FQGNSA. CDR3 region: CASSHGQGSDTQYF. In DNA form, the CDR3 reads TGTGCCAGCAGCCACGGACAGGGCTCAGATACGCAGTATTTT.

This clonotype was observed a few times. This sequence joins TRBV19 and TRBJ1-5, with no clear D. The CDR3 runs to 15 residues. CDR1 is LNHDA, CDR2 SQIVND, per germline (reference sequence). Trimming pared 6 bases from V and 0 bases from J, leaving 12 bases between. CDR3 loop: CASRLTGDSNQPQHF. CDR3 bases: TGTGCCAGTAGGTTGACTGGGGATAGCAATCAGCCCCAGCATTTT.

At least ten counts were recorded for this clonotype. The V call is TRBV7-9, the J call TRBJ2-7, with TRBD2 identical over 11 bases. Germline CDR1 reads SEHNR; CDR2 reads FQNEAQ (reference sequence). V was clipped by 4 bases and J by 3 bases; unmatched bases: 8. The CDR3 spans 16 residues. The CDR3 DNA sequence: TGTGCCAGCAGCTCCCGTTTAACTAGCGGGAGCTACGAGCAGTACTTC. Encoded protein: CASSSRLTSGSYEQYF.

As DNA, the CDR3 is TGTGCCAGCAATACGGGACAGCGCAATCAGCCCCAGCATTTT. Protein sequence: CASNTGQRNQPQHF. The chain is built from TRBV6-2 or TRBV6-3 and TRBJ1-5, with 7 bases aligning to TRBD1. This CDR3 region has 14 residues. CDR1 and CDR2 from the germline V gene are MNHEY and SVGEGT. Trimming removed 7 bases from V and 2 bases from J; junction bases left unmatched: 5.

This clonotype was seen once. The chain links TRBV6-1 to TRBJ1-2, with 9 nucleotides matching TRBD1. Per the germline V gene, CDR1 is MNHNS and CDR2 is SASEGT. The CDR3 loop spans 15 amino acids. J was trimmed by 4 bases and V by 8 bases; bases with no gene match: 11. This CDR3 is CASREDRGGGYGYTF. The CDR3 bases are TGTGCCAGCCGAGAGGACAGGGGTGGTGGCTATGGCTACACCTTC.

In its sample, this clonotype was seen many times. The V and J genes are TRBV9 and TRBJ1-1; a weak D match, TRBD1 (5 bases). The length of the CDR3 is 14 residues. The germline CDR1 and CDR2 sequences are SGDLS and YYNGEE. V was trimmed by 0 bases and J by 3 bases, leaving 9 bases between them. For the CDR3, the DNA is TGTGCCAGCAGCGTAGGGGGCGCGGACACTGAAGCTTTCTTT. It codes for CASSVGGADTEAFF.

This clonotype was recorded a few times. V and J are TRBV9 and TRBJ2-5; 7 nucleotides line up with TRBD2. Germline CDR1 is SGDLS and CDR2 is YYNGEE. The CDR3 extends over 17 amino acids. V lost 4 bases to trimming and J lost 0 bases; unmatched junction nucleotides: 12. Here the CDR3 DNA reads TGTGCCAGCAGCTCCCTCGGGAGGAGCCGGTACCAAGAGACCCAGTACTTC. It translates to CASSSLGRSRYQETQYF.

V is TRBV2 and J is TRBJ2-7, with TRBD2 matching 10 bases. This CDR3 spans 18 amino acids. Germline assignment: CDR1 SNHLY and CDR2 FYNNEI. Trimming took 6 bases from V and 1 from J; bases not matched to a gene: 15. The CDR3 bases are TGTGCCAGCAGCCCCGGCGCTAGCGGGAGAAGGGGGTCCTACGAGCAGTACTTC. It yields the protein CASSPGASGRRGSYEQYF.

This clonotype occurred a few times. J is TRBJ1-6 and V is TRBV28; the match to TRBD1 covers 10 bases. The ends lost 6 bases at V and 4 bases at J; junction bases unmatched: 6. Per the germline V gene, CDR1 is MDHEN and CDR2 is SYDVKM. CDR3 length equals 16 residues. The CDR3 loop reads CASSLDRGRYNSPLHF. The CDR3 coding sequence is TGTGCCAGCAGCTTGGACAGGGGGAGGTATAATTCACCCCTCCACTTT.

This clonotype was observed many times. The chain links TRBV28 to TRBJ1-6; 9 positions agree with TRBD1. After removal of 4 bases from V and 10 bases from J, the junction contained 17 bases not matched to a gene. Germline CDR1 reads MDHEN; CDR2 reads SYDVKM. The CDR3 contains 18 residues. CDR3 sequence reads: CASSSIWAGRDRDSPLHF. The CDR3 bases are TGTGCCAGCAGTTCAATATGGGCCGGGAGGGACAGGGACTCACCCCTCCACTTT.

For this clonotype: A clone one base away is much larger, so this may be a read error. This CDR3 reads CASSYSLRGREVCEQYF. The CDR3 nucleotides are TGTGCCAGCAGTTACTCGCTCCGCGGGAGGGAGGTTTGCGAGCAGTACTTC. V gene TRBV6-5 combines with J gene TRBJ2-7; TRBD2 aligns across 9 bases. CDR3 size: 17 residues. Germline CDR1 is MNHEY and CDR2 is SVGAGI. The J segment lost 6 bases and the V segment lost 0 bases, leaving 12 bases of the junction unmatched.

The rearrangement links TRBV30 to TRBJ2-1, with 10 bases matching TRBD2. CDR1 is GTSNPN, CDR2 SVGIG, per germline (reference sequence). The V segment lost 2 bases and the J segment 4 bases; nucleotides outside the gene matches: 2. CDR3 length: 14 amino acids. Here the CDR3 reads CAWSKLAGYNEQFF. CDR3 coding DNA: TGTGCCTGGAGTAAACTAGCGGGATACAATGAGCAGTTCTTC.

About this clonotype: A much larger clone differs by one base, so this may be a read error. The CDR3 nucleotides read TGTGCCAGCAGTTCGCCGGGACAGGGGTTGAGCGAGCAGTACTTC. Its protein product is CASSSPGQGLSEQYF. This chain connects TRBV28 to TRBJ2-7; 10 positions match TRBD1. The CDR3 is 15 amino acids. The V and J ends lost 4 bases and 6 bases, in that order; junction bases with no gene match: 9. Per germline, CDR1 MDHEN and CDR2 SYDVKM.

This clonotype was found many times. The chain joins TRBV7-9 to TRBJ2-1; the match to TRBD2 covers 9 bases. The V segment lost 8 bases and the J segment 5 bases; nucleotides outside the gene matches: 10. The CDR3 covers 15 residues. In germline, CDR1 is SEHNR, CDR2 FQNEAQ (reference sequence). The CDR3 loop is CASGSLRLADNEQFF. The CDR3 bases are TGTGCCAGCGGCTCTCTGAGACTAGCGGACAATGAGCAGTTCTTC.

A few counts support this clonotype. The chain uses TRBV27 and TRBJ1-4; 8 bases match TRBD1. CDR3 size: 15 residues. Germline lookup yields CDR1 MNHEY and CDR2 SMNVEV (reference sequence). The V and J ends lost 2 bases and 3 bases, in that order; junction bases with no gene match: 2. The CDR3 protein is CASSLRDRPNEKLFF. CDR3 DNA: TGTGCCAGCAGTTTAAGGGACAGGCCTAATGAAAAACTGTTTTTT.

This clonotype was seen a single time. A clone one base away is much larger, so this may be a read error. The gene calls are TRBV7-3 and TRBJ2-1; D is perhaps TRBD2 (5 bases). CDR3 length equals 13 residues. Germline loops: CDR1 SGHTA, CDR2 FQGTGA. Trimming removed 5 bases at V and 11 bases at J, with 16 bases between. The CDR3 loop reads CASSPTRDNKQFF. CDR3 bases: TGTGCCAGCAGCCCCACGAGGGATAATAAGCAGTTCTTC.

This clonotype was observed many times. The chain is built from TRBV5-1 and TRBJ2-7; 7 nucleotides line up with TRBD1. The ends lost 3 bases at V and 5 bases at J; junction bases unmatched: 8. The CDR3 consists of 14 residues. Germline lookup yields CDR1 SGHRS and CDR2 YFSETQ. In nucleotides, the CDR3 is TGCGCCAGCAGCTCAGGGACAGCGGTCCACGAGCAGTACTTC. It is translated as CASSSGTAVHEQYF.

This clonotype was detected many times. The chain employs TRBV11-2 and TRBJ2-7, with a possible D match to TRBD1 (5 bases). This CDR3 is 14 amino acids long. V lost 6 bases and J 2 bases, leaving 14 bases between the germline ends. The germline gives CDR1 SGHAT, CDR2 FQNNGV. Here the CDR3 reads CASRQLKGTYEQYF. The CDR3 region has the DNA TGTGCCAGCAGGCAACTAAAGGGGACCTACGAGCAGTACTTC.